This T cell receptor (beta chain) was sequenced for a study of radiotherapy plus CTLA-4 blockade in lung cancer. With 9 bases removed from V and 0 bases from J, the gap between germline ends came to 20 bases. Germline V gene sequence: CDR1 LNHDA, CDR2 SQIVND (reference sequence). This CDR3 contains 16 residues. The method was immunoSEQ multiplex PCR; TCRdb's version includes in-frame clones alone and lacks a portion of them. The table includes some 110,000 clones, 78% detected once. This receptor was obtained from a human donor with non-small cell lung cancer who had a partial response to radiotherapy plus ipilimumab. Material: peripheral blood, obtained from a patient treated with radiotherapy plus ipilimumab. The V call is TRBV19, the J call TRBJ1-1, with a tentative D call TRBD1 (5 bases). CDR3 residues: CASFVGGSGVNTEAFF. The CDR3 nucleotides read TGTGCCAGCTTCGTTGGGGGGTCCGGGGTGAACACTGAAGCTTTCTTT.